The source of this T cell receptor beta chain is a study of T cell repertoires in cytomegalovirus infection. The overall study: An indication of both CMV infection and matching HLA type came from public TCR beta signatures. Study findings and constraints: In two of eight donors, the top clonotype was HLA-C-restricted CMV-specific. Identification of carriers of CMV plus the relevant HLA was achieved through cumulative public TCR beta family frequency.

This clonotype was counted at least ten times. Antigen unknown. From the reads, TCRdb called clonotypes with MiXCR, one entry per CDR3 protein. The profile shows roughly 340,000 distinct CDR3 sequences, about 28% of them singletons. Germline V CDR1 and CDR2: MNHEY, SMNVEV (reference sequence). The CDR3 has 16 residues. Trimming removed 4 bases from V and 5 bases from J; junction bases left unmatched: 9. The rearrangement uses TRBV27 and TRBJ2-1; 9 bases are a match to TRBD1. The TCR comes from a human donor in good health (CMV status not recorded). Some clones in this sample may be carry-over from other donors' samples. This material consisted of cultured PBMCs, taken from culture after CMV antigen stimulation. CDR3 nucleotide sequence: TGTGCCAGCAGTTCGACCCCACAGGGGGCCCACAATGAGCAGTTCTTC. Translated, it gives CASSSTPQGAHNEQFF.